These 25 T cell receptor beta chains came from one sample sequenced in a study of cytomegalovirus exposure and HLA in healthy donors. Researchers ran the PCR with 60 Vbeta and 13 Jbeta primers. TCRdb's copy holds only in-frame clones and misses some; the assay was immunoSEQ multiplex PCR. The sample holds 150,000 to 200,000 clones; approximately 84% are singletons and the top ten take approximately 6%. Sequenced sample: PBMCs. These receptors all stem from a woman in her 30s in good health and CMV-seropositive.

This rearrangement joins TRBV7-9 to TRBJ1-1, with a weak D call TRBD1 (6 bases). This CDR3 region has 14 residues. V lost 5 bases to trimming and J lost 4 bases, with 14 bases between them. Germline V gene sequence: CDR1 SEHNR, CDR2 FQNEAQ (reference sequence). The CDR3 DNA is TGTGCCAGCAGCCGACCTGGGGGGGCCACTGAAGCTTTCTTT. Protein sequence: CASSRPGGATEAFF.

The CDR3 nucleotides are TGCGCCAGCAGTGAGTGGCGGAGCCTCTCCTACAATGAGCAGTTCTTC. Its translation is CASSEWRSLSYNEQFF. The chain links TRBV10-2 to TRBJ2-1; unclear D gene. Trimming left V 1 base short and J 0 bases short, with 10 bases between. Looked up from germline, CDR1 is WSHSY and CDR2 is SAAADI. The CDR3 consists of 16 residues.

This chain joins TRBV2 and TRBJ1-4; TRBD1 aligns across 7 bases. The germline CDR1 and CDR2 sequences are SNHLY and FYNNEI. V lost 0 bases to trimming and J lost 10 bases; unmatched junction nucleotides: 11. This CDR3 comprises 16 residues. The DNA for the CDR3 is TGTGCCAGCAGTGAAGCTACGACAGGGCTTTACGGAAAACTGTTTTTT. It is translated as CASSEATTGLYGKLFF.

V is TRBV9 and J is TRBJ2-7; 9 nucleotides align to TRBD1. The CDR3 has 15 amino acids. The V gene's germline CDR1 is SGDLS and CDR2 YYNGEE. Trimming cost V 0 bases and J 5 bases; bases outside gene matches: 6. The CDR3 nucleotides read TGTGCCAGCAGCGTAGACGGAGACAGGGGGGACGAGCAGTACTTC. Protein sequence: CASSVDGDRGDEQYF.

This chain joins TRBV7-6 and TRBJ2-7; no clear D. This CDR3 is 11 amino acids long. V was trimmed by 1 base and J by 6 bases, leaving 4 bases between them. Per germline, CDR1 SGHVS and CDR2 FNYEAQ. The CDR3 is CASSLGAEQYF. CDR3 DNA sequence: TGTGCCAGCAGCTTAGGAGCCGAGCAGTACTTC.

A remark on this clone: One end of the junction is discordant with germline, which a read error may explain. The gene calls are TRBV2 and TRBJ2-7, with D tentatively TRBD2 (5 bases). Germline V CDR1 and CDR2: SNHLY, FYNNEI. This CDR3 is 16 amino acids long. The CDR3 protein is CASSRTVWELRYEKYF. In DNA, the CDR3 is TGTGCCAGCAGTCGGACCGTATGGGAGTTACGCTACGAGAAGTACTTC.

The CDR3 sequence: CASSLGGDLYTEAFF. In DNA, the CDR3 is TGTGCCAGCAGCTTAGGCGGAGATCTTTACACTGAAGCTTTCTTT. The chain links TRBV7-2 to TRBJ1-1, with D hard to call. The CDR3 totals 15 residues. Germline CDR1 is SGHTA and CDR2 is FQGNSA. V was shortened by 1 base and J by 3 bases, with 12 bases between the two germline ends.

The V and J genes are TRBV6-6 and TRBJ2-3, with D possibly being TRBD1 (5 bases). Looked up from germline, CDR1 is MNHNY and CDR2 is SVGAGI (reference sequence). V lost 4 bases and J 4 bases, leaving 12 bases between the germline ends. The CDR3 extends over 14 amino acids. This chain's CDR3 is CASSFVTEADTQYF. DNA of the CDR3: TGTGCCAGCAGTTTCGTGACAGAGGCAGATACGCAGTATTTT.

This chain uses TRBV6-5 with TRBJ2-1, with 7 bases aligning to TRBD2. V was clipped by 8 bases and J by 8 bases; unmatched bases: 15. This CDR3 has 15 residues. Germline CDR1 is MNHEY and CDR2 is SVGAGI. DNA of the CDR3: TGTGCCAGCCGGCGCGGGGGACTCCGAGACGATGAGCAGTTCTTC. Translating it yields CASRRGGLRDDEQFF.

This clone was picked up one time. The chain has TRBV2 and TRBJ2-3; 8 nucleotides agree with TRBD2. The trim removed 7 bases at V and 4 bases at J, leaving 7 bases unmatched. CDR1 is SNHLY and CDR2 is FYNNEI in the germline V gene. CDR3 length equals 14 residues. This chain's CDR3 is CASKAGGGPDTQYF. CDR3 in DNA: TGTGCCAGCAAGGCGGGGGGCGGCCCAGATACGCAGTATTTT.

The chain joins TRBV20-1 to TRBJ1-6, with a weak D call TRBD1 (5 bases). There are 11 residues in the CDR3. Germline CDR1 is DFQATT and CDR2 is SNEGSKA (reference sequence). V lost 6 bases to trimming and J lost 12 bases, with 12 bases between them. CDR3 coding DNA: TGCAGTGCCGGGGGGGTAAAACCCCTCCACTTT. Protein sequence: CSAGGVKPLHF.

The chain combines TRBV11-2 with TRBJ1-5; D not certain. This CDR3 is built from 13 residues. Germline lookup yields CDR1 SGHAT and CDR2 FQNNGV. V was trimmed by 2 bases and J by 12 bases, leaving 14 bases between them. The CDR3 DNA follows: TGTGCCAGCAGCTTAATCCCAGTGGGCCTCCAGCATTTT. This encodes CASSLIPVGLQHF.

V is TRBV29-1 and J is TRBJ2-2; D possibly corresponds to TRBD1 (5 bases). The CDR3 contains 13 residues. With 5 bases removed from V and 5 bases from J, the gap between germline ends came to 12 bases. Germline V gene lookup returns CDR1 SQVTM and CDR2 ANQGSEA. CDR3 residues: CSVYPPGTGELFF. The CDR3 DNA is TGCAGCGTTTACCCCCCAGGGACCGGGGAGCTGTTTTTT.

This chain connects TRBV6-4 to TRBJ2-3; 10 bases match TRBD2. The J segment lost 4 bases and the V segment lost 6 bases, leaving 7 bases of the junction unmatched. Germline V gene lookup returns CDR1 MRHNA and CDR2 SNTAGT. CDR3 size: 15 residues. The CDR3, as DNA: TGTGCCAGCAGAATTCTAGCGGGAGTGGCAGATACGCAGTATTTT. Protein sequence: CASRILAGVADTQYF.

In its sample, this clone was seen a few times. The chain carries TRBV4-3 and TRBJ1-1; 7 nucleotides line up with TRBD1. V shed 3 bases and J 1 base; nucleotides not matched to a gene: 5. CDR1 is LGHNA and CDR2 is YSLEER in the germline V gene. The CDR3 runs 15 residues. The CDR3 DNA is TGCGCCAGCAGCCAGCACAGGGGCGAGAACACTGAAGCTTTCTTT. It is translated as CASSQHRGENTEAFF.

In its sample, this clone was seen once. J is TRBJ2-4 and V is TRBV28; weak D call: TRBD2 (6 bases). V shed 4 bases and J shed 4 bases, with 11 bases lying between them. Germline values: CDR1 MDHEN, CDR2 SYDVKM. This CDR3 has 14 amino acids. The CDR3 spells CASSSTGLKNIQYF. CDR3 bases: TGTGCCAGCAGTTCCACGGGACTTAAAAACATTCAGTACTTC.

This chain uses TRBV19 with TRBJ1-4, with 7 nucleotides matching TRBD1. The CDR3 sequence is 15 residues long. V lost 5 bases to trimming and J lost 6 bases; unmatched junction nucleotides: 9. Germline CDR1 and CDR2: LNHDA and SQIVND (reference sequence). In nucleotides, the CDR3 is TGTGCCAGTAGTCGCCAGGACAGGTTGCATGAAAAACTGTTTTTT. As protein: CASSRQDRLHEKLFF.

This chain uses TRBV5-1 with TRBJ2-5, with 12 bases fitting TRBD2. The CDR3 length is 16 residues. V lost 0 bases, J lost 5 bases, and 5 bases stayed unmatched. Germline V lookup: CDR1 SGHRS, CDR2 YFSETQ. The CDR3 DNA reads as TGCGCCAGCAGCTTGGAGCTAGCGGGAGGGTCGGAGACCCAGTACTTC. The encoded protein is CASSLELAGGSETQYF.

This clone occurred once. The CDR3 DNA is TGTGCCAGCAGCTTAGGCGCCAGAGGAAGACAAGAGACCCAGTACTTC. Residues: CASSLGARGRQETQYF. The rearrangement uses TRBV5-4 and TRBJ2-5, with D unresolved. Trimming left V 2 bases short and J 2 bases short, with 16 bases between. The CDR3 is 16 amino acids. Per germline, CDR1 SGHNT and CDR2 YYREEE (reference sequence).

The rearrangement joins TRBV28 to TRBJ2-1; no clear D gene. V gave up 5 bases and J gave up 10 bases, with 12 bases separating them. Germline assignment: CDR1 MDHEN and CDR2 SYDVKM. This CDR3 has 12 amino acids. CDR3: CASSPSWAEQFF. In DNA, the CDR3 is TGTGCCAGCAGTCCCTCTTGGGCCGAGCAGTTCTTC.

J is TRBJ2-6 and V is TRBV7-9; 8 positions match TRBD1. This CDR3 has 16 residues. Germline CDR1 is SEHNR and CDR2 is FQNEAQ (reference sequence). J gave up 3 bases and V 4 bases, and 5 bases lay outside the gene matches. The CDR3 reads CASSSNRGNGANVLTF. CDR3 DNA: TGTGCCAGCAGCTCGAACAGGGGGAATGGGGCCAACGTCCTGACTTTC.

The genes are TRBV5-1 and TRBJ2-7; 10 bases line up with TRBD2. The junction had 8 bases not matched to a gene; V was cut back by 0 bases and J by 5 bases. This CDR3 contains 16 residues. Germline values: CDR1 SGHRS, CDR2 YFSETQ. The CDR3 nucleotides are TGCGCCAGCAGCTTGGCCAGGGCTAGCGGGAGAAACGAGCAGTACTTC. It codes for CASSLARASGRNEQYF.

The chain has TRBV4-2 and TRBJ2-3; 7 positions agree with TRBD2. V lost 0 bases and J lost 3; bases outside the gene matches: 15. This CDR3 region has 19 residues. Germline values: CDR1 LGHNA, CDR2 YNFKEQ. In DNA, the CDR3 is TGTGCCAGCAGCCAAGATTGGCTTGGGGGAGGGCCGGGAACAGATACGCAGTATTTT. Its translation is CASSQDWLGGGPGTDTQYF.

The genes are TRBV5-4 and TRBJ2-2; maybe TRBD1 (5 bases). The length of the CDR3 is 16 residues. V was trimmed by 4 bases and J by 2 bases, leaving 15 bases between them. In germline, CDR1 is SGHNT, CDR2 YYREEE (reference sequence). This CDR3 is CASSRTRTQNTGELFF. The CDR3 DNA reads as TGTGCCAGCAGCCGGACCCGGACACAAAACACCGGGGAGCTGTTTTTT. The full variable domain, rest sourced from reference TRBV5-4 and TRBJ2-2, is ETGVTQSPTHLIKTRGQQVTLRCSSQSGHNTVSWYQQALGQGPQFIFQYYREEENGRGNFPPRFSGLQFPNYSSELNVNALELDDSALYLCASSRTRTQNTGELFFGEGSRLTVL.

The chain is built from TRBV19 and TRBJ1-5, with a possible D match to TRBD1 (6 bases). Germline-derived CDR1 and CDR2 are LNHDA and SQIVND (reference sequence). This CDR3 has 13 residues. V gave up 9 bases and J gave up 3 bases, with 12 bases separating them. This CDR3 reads CASARGINQPQHF. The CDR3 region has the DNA TGTGCCAGCGCGAGGGGGATCAATCAGCCCCAGCATTTT.